Below, 20 T cell receptor beta chains from the same sample are listed, as sequenced in a study of naive and memory T cell subsets. Points from the study as a whole: A few larger clonotypes appeared in naive repertoires, especially CD8, possibly memory cells re-expressing CD45RA.

Both TRBC1 and TRBC2 were covered by a beta constant-region primer of two equimolar oligonucleotides. Ligated cDNA was amplified by four rounds of PCR with nested alpha and beta constant-region primers and SP2. Using its own MiXCR run on the UMI-ligation and nested PCR reads, TCRdb lists one record per CDR3 protein. The table lists tens of thousands of distinct CDR3 sequences, about 11% of them singletons. Their antigens are not known. Sequencing was done on a sample of naive CD4+ T cells from blood. Receptors were obtained from a human donor in good health.

This chain connects TRBV2 to TRBJ2-7; no firm D call. With 8 bases removed from V and 4 bases from J, the gap between germline ends came to 12 bases. The CDR3 has 12 amino acids. Germline CDR1 and CDR2: SNHLY and FYNNEI. The CDR3 here is CASGPHLYEQYF. CDR3 DNA: TGTGCCAGCGGGCCTCACCTATACGAGCAGTACTTC.

Points on this clonotype: The junction and the germline gene differ at one end; a read error may be behind it. The chain recombines TRBV6-2 or TRBV6-3 with TRBJ2-7; 7 positions match TRBD2. Germline values: CDR1 MNHEY, CDR2 SVGEGT. The CDR3 runs to 12 residues. Here the CDR3 DNA reads TGTGCCAGCAGTTACTCCCTAGCGGCATCGGACTTC. Amino acids: CASSYSLAASDF.

This clonotype has a handful of counts. The chain couples TRBV24-1 to TRBJ2-2; D unclear. Germline V gene data show CDR1 as KGHDR and CDR2 as SFDVKD. This CDR3 is built from 13 residues. The V gene lost 9 bases and the J gene lost 3 bases, with 10 bases spanning the gap. The CDR3 nucleotides are TGTGCCACCCGGAACAGAGACACCGGGGAGCTGTTTTTT. Translating it yields CATRNRDTGELFF.

This clonotype showed up just a few times. V gene TRBV28 combines with J gene TRBJ1-2, with D uncertain. Germline CDR1 reads MDHEN; CDR2 reads SYDVKM. V was shortened by 2 bases and J by 8 bases, with 6 bases between the two germline ends. CDR3 size: 11 residues. This CDR3 reads CASSLLSGYTF. DNA for the CDR3: TGTGCCAGCAGTTTACTAAGCGGCTACACCTTC.

This clonotype has ten or more counts. The chain uses TRBV6-2 or TRBV6-3 and TRBJ2-2, with 10 bases lining up with TRBD2. Looked up from germline, CDR1 is MNHEY and CDR2 is SVGEGT. The CDR3 has 14 amino acids. Germline trimming cut 2 bases from V and 6 bases from J; bases unmatched to any gene: 0. CDR3 protein: CASSYGLAAGELFF. For the CDR3, the DNA is TGTGCCAGCAGTTACGGACTAGCGGCCGGGGAGCTGTTTTTT.

V gene TRBV9 combines with J gene TRBJ2-7; 8 bases are shared with TRBD2. Germline V gives CDR1 SGDLS, CDR2 YYNGEE. Trimming removed 4 bases from V and 2 bases from J; junction bases left unmatched: 5. The CDR3 length is 14 residues. CDR3 amino acids: CASSKRGQTYEQYF. The DNA for the CDR3 is TGTGCCAGCAGCAAGCGGGGGCAGACCTACGAGCAGTACTTC.

A few counts support this clonotype. V gene TRBV15 combines with J gene TRBJ1-1; no reliable D call. Germline V gene sequence: CDR1 LNHNV, CDR2 YYDKDF (reference sequence). The CDR3 runs 16 residues. V lost 1 base and J lost 1, with 13 bases in between. CDR3 bases: TGTGCCACCAGCAGAGGTGTATGGCAGCAGAACACTGAAGCTTTCTTT. Translating gives CATSRGVWQQNTEAFF.

The chain carries TRBV5-5 and TRBJ1-1; D gene uncertain. V was clipped by 2 bases and J by 4 bases, with 15 bases between them. The CDR3 contains 15 residues. CDR1 and CDR2 from the germline V gene are SGHKS and YYEKEE (reference sequence). This chain's CDR3 is CASSFLHLSRTEAFF. CDR3 nucleotide sequence: TGTGCCAGCAGCTTTCTCCATCTGTCTCGCACTGAAGCTTTCTTT.

J is TRBJ2-5 and V is TRBV5-4, with a possible D match to TRBD1 (5 bases). The V end was cut by 4 bases, the J end by 5 bases, with 12 bases between. The CDR3 runs 13 residues. Looked up from germline, CDR1 is SGHNT and CDR2 is YYREEE (reference sequence). In nucleotides, the CDR3 is TGTGCCAGCAGCCGGATCGCAGGGGAGACCCAGTACTTC. This encodes CASSRIAGETQYF.

This clonotype was seen a handful of times. This chain uses TRBV29-1 with TRBJ2-7, with 15 bases fitting TRBD2. Trimming removed 6 bases from V and 3 bases from J; junction bases left unmatched: 12. CDR1 SQVTM and CDR2 ANQGSEA come from the germline V gene. The CDR3 extends over 17 amino acids. CDR3 DNA: TGCAGCGTCACTCCGGGACTAGCGGGAGGAGGAGTCTACGAGCAGTACTTC. It yields the protein CSVTPGLAGGGVYEQYF.

The CDR3 region has the DNA TGTGCCAGCAGTTACTGGGCGGGAGGAGACACCGGGGAGCTGTTTTTT. Translation gives CASSYWAGGDTGELFF. The J gene is TRBJ2-2, the V gene TRBV6-5, with 8 bases aligning to TRBD2. The CDR3 consists of 16 residues. Losses at the gene ends were 1 base for V and 3 bases for J; bases not matched to a gene: 4. CDR1 MNHEY and CDR2 SVGAGI come from the germline V gene.

This clonotype was seen only once. CDR3 loop: CASSGRQAQNTEAFF. CDR3 in DNA: TGTGCCAGCAGCGGAAGACAGGCGCAGAACACTGAAGCTTTCTTT. The chain joins TRBV7-2 to TRBJ1-1, with D possibly matching TRBD1 (6 bases). Germline loops: CDR1 SGHTA, CDR2 FQGNSA. The V gene lost 5 bases and the J gene lost 1 base, with 14 bases spanning the gap. The CDR3 contains 15 residues.

The rearrangement joins TRBV11-3 to TRBJ2-1; 7 bases match TRBD2. J lost 5 bases, V lost 3 bases, and 4 bases had no gene match. CDR3 length equals 14 residues. Per the germline V gene, CDR1 is SGHNT and CDR2 is YENEEA. CDR3 DNA sequence: TGTGCCAGCAGCTTCCGGGGGGTGAACAATGAGCAGTTCTTC. Translated: CASSFRGVNNEQFF.

The chain links TRBV7-2 to TRBJ1-1; D is unresolved. V was pared by 1 base and J by 10 bases, with 13 bases between. Germline V gives CDR1 SGHTA, CDR2 FQGNSA. The CDR3 is made up of 13 amino acids. For the CDR3, the DNA is TGTGCCAGCAGCTTAGAGCGGATGTACGGAGCTTTCTTT. Encoded protein: CASSLERMYGAFF.

This clonotype was observed a handful of times. This chain links TRBV11-2 with TRBJ2-3; D call uncertain. CDR1 is SGHAT and CDR2 is FQNNGV in the germline V gene. This CDR3 has 12 amino acids. Trimming stripped 6 bases from V and 1 base from J, with 5 bases between. CDR3 DNA: TGTGCCAGCAGGGGCGGCACAGATACGCAGTATTTT. Protein sequence: CASRGGTDTQYF.

The V call is TRBV27, the J call TRBJ1-1, with TRBD1 matching 10 bases. The CDR3 totals 15 residues. Germline V gene lookup returns CDR1 MNHEY and CDR2 SMNVEV (reference sequence). Unmatched junction bases numbered 4, after V lost 6 bases and J lost 0 bases. In DNA form, the CDR3 reads TGTGCCAGCAGCGCGGGACAGGGGTTGAACACTGAAGCTTTCTTT. Encoded protein: CASSAGQGLNTEAFF.

The genes are TRBV12-3 or TRBV12-4 and TRBJ2-1; TRBD2 aligns across 8 bases. Losses at the gene ends were 6 bases for V and 9 bases for J; bases not matched to a gene: 13. The CDR3 is made up of 15 amino acids. The chain's CDR3 is CASSREGRSTSEQFF. CDR3 in DNA: TGTGCCAGCAGCCGGGAGGGAAGATCTACAAGTGAGCAGTTCTTC.

This clonotype was seen a few times. This chain links TRBV6-2 or TRBV6-3 with TRBJ1-1; tentative D call: TRBD1 (5 bases). Germline V lookup: CDR1 MNHEY, CDR2 SVGEGT. This CDR3 comprises 14 residues. Trimming took 2 bases from V and 6 from J, leaving 13 bases between them. In DNA form, the CDR3 reads TGTGCCAGCAGTTACACACAGGCTAGACCTGAAGCTTTCTTT. Its translation: CASSYTQARPEAFF.

V is TRBV20-1 and J is TRBJ2-1; tentative D call: TRBD1 (6 bases). The CDR3 is 15 residues long. Germline CDR1 reads DFQATT; CDR2 reads SNEGSKA (reference sequence). The ends were cut back, 4 bases at V and 1 base at J, with 14 bases in the middle. CDR3 region: CSATQQGVSYNEQFF. CDR3 nucleotide sequence: TGCAGTGCTACCCAACAGGGCGTTTCCTACAATGAGCAGTTCTTC.

The V and J genes are TRBV28 and TRBJ2-7; TRBD1 matches 7 bases. Trimming at V came to 2 bases and at J to 3 bases, leaving 4 bases not matched to a gene. The CDR3 length is 14 residues. Germline V gene lookup returns CDR1 MDHEN and CDR2 SYDVKM. The CDR3 nucleotides read TGTGCCAGCAGTTTACCGGGACAGTTCTACGAGCAGTACTTC. This codes for CASSLPGQFYEQYF.